Each of the 18 T cell receptor beta chains below was sequenced from the same sample in a study of Graves' ophthalmopathy and Graves' hyperthyroidism. RNA transcripts yielded amplified TCR beta CDR3 regions. First-round RT-PCR with HTBI primers preceded a second-round multiplex PCR. MiXCR, run by TCRdb on the multiplex PCR reads, gives a single entry per CDR3 protein. Seen here are a few hundred thousand distinct CDR3 sequences, around 17% observed once, and the top ten hold about 1.6%. The specimen sequenced was peripheral blood. These receptors were taken from a woman aged 18-35 years with Graves' ophthalmopathy.

This clonotype was counted many times. The chain links TRBV7-2 to TRBJ1-1; D unclear. Trimming left V 8 bases short and J 4 bases short, with 20 bases between. The germline V gene has CDR1 SGHTA and CDR2 FQGNSA. This CDR3 contains 15 residues. CDR3 sequence (DNA): TGTGCCAGCGGAAAAAGTAGGGCATCGAGCACTGAAGCTTTCTTT. Residues: CASGKSRASSTEAFF.

The rearrangement uses TRBV6-1 and TRBJ1-5, with TRBD1 identical over 7 bases. After removal of 10 bases from V and 6 bases from J, the junction contained 9 bases not matched to a gene. CDR1 is MNHNS and CDR2 is SASEGT in the germline V gene. This CDR3 is 13 amino acids long. DNA for the CDR3: TGTGCCATCAACGACAGGGAGAGTCAGCCCCAGCATTTT. This codes for CAINDRESQPQHF.

This clonotype was counted many times. This chain links TRBV11-2 with TRBJ1-1; weak D call: TRBD1 (6 bases). Looked up from germline, CDR1 is SGHAT and CDR2 is FQNNGV. V lost 11 bases and J 5 bases, leaving 15 bases between the germline ends. The CDR3 is made up of 12 amino acids. In nucleotides, the CDR3 is TGTGCCTCCCTCGAGGGGGGAACTGAAGCTTTCTTT. Protein: CASLEGGTEAFF.

The V call is TRBV27, the J call TRBJ1-2, with 8 bases aligning to TRBD1. J gave up 5 bases and V 6 bases, and 5 bases lay outside the gene matches. The CDR3 consists of 13 residues. The germline CDR1 and CDR2 sequences are MNHEY and SMNVEV (reference sequence). The CDR3, as DNA: TGTGCCAGCAGGACAGGGGAATCGTATGGCTACACCTTC. Encoded protein: CASRTGESYGYTF.

This clonotype appeared many times. The V gene is TRBV12-3 or TRBV12-4, the J gene TRBJ2-7; D is unclear. The CDR3 consists of 14 residues. Deletions cut 7 bases from V and 0 bases from J, with 13 bases between. Written as DNA, the CDR3 is TGTGCCAGCACCCTGGGTCTTAGCTCCTACGAGCAGTACTTC. This codes for CASTLGLSSYEQYF.

The table lists this clonotype with many counts. This chain uses TRBV24-1 with TRBJ2-7; TRBD1 is a possible D gene (6 bases). The V gene's germline CDR1 is KGHDR and CDR2 SFDVKD. The ends were cut back, 2 bases at V and 2 bases at J, with 12 bases in the middle. The CDR3 extends over 15 amino acids. CDR3 sequence (DNA): TGTGCCACCAGTGATTCCCGGACAGTTCCCTACGAGCAGTACTTC. It translates to CATSDSRTVPYEQYF.

This clonotype came up a few times. This chain joins TRBV6-1 and TRBJ1-2; D is unresolved. Germline values: CDR1 MNHNS, CDR2 SASEGT. The CDR3 is 13 amino acids. Trimming removed 4 bases at V and 5 bases at J, with 11 bases between. The CDR3 protein is CASSASVEYGYTF. The CDR3 region has the DNA TGTGCCAGCAGTGCGTCTGTCGAGTATGGCTACACCTTC.

This clonotype was observed many times. The chain has TRBV27 and TRBJ1-1; 7 bases agree with TRBD1. CDR1 MNHEY and CDR2 SMNVEV come from the germline V gene (reference sequence). The CDR3 has 13 residues. V shed 6 bases, J shed 3 bases, and the junction held 4 bases outside the gene matches. CDR3: CASSSGTDTEAFF. The CDR3, as DNA: TGTGCCAGCAGCTCCGGGACAGACACTGAAGCTTTCTTT.

This clonotype has at least ten counts. The gene calls are TRBV14 and TRBJ2-7, with 10 bases fitting TRBD1. The CDR3 runs to 16 residues. The ends lost 2 bases at V and 2 bases at J; junction bases unmatched: 6. Germline V gives CDR1 SGHDN, CDR2 FVKESK. The CDR3 bases are TGTGCCAGCAGCCAACTAGGACAGGGGGTTACCTACGAGCAGTACTTC. It encodes CASSQLGQGVTYEQYF.

This clonotype was recorded at least ten times. The rearrangement joins TRBV6-1 to TRBJ1-3; D is unclear. This CDR3 spans 14 amino acids. The V gene's germline CDR1 is MNHNS and CDR2 SASEGT. V lost 5 bases and J 0 bases, leaving 8 bases between the germline ends. The CDR3 sequence: CASSRRSSGNTIYF. Written as DNA, the CDR3 is TGTGCCAGCAGTCGAAGGAGCTCTGGAAACACCATATATTTT.

This chain links TRBV27 with TRBJ1-2; possible D gene TRBD1, 6 bases. Germline V gene lookup returns CDR1 MNHEY and CDR2 SMNVEV (reference sequence). The CDR3 contains 15 residues. The V and J ends lost 9 bases and 4 bases respectively, with 21 bases between them. The CDR3, as DNA: TGTGCCAGTGGGGCACAGTTCCAGGGGACCTATGGCTACACCTTC. This sequence encodes CASGAQFQGTYGYTF.

This clonotype was counted ten times or more. The rearrangement joins TRBV14 to TRBJ2-4; 9 bases are a match to TRBD1. CDR1 and CDR2 (germline): SGHDN, FVKESK. The CDR3 has 14 residues. With 4 bases clipped from V and 6 bases from J, the junction kept 4 bases outside the gene matches. The DNA of the CDR3 is TGTGCCAGCAGCCCGGGACAGGGTAGAAACATTCAGTACTTC. This codes for CASSPGQGRNIQYF.

At least ten counts were recorded for this clonotype. The chain employs TRBV12-3 or TRBV12-4 and TRBJ1-3, with D hard to call. Between the trimmed V and J ends, which lost 5 bases and 0 bases, there was a span of 11 bases. This CDR3 has 15 amino acids. Written as DNA, the CDR3 is TGTGCCAGCAGTCCATCAGAGAGCTCTGGAAACACCATATATTTT. It is translated as CASSPSESSGNTIYF.

The chain uses TRBV27 and TRBJ2-5; weak D call: TRBD2 (6 bases). CDR1 is MNHEY and CDR2 is SMNVEV in the germline V gene (reference sequence). Deletions cut 2 bases from V and 1 base from J, with 14 bases between. The CDR3 extends over 16 amino acids. This CDR3 is CASSLNSRGFQETQYF. The CDR3 coding sequence is TGTGCCAGCAGTTTAAATTCCCGGGGGTTCCAAGAGACCCAGTACTTC.

In its sample, this clonotype was seen many times. The chain joins TRBV19 to TRBJ1-5; no firm D call. V lost 3 bases to trimming and J lost 4 bases, with 16 bases between them. The CDR3 is 16 residues long. Germline-derived CDR1 and CDR2 are LNHDA and SQIVND (reference sequence). In DNA form, the CDR3 reads TGTGCCAGTAGTATTGTGACAACACGGGGTAATCAGCCCCAGCATTTT. The encoded protein is CASSIVTTRGNQPQHF. The whole variable domain, filled in from reference TRBV19 and TRBJ1-5, reads DGGITQSPKYLFRKEGQNVTLSCEQNLNHDAMYWYRQDPGQGLRLIYYSQIVNDFQKGDIAEGYSVSREKKESFPLTVTSAQKNPTAFYLCASSIVTTRGNQPQHFGDGTRLSIL.

This clonotype was counted ten times or more. This chain uses TRBV29-1 with TRBJ2-7; D gene uncertain. The CDR3 extends over 14 amino acids. V shed 7 bases and J shed 2 bases, with 18 bases lying between them. Germline loops: CDR1 SQVTM, CDR2 ANQGSEA. CDR3 sequence (DNA): TGCAGCGCCCTAGACTCGGGTGGGGCCTACGAGCAGTACTTC. The encoded protein is CSALDSGGAYEQYF.

This clonotype was recorded many times. CDR3 sequence: CASRGGASSYEQYF. The CDR3 DNA follows: TGCGCCAGCAGAGGTGGCGCGAGCTCCTACGAGCAGTACTTC. V and J are TRBV5-1 and TRBJ2-7; D is unclear. CDR1 and CDR2 (germline): SGHRS, YFSETQ. The germline V and J ends were trimmed by 5 bases and 0 bases, with 12 bases remaining between them. There are 14 residues in the CDR3.

The chain recombines TRBV12-3 or TRBV12-4 with TRBJ2-7, with TRBD1 matching 8 bases. J gave up 4 bases and V 5 bases, and 7 bases lay outside the gene matches. CDR3 length equals 14 residues. CDR3 in amino acids: CASSQDRVLYEQYF. The CDR3 DNA reads as TGTGCCAGCAGTCAGGACAGGGTCCTTTACGAGCAGTACTTC.